The 21 T cell receptor beta chains below were found in one sample sequenced in a study of blood T cell repertoires in COVID-19. Assay: immunoSEQ multiplex PCR; the TCRdb copy retains only in-frame clones and omits some. Of over 200,000 clones in the sample, 88% were seen once. Sample: PBMCs or T cells enriched from blood (not recorded which). The origin of the receptors is a woman aged 40 to 50 with acute COVID-19.

This clone has only a few counts. The chain's CDR3 is CSVEEGGRGAFF. Written as DNA, the CDR3 is TGCAGCGTTGAAGAGGGGGGGCGCGGAGCTTTCTTT. The V call is TRBV29-1, the J call TRBJ1-1, with D possibly matching TRBD1 (6 bases). The germline V gene has CDR1 SQVTM and CDR2 ANQGSEA. This CDR3 comprises 12 residues. The V end was cut by 0 bases, the J end by 10 bases, with 12 bases between. The variable domain in full, completed from reference TRBV29-1 and TRBJ1-1, reads SAVISQKPSRDICQRGTSLTIQCQVDSQVTMMFWYRQQPGQSLTLIATANQGSEATYESGFVIDKFPISRPNLTFSTLTVSNMSPEDSSIYLCSVEEGGRGAFFGQGTRLTVV.

This chain links TRBV29-1 with TRBJ1-1; D is possibly TRBD1 (6 bases). V lost 7 bases and J 5 bases, leaving 17 bases between the germline ends. There are 13 residues in the CDR3. CDR1 SQVTM and CDR2 ANQGSEA come from the germline V gene. Here the CDR3 DNA reads TGCAGCGGACAACAGGGAAGTGGGACTGAAGCTTTCTTT. Protein product: CSGQQGSGTEAFF.

This clone has only one observation. This chain joins TRBV7-9 and TRBJ1-3, with 7 bases aligning to TRBD1. This CDR3 has 16 amino acids. CDR1 and CDR2 (germline): SEHNR, FQNEAQ (reference sequence). J was trimmed by 3 bases and V by 5 bases; bases with no gene match: 10. This CDR3 is CASSPPGQRNGNTIYF. CDR3 coding DNA: TGTGCCAGCAGCCCCCCGGGACAGAGAAATGGAAACACCATATATTTT.

V and J are TRBV6-2 or TRBV6-3 and TRBJ2-7; D might be TRBD1 (5 bases). The germline gives CDR1 MNHEY, CDR2 SVGEGT. V lost 5 bases and J 4 bases, leaving 15 bases between the germline ends. The CDR3 sequence is 14 residues long. This chain's CDR3 is CASSMGQIRYEQYV. The DNA for the CDR3 is TGTGCCAGCAGTATGGGGCAGATTCGGTACGAGCAGTACGTC.

The chain joins TRBV2 to TRBJ1-5, with no clear D. The V end was cut by 6 bases, the J end by 0 bases, with 12 bases between. The CDR3 consists of 15 residues. The germline V gene has CDR1 SNHLY and CDR2 FYNNEI. The CDR3 DNA is TGTGCCAGCAGCTTGGGGAGGGCTAGCAATCAGCCCCAGCATTTT. It yields the protein CASSLGRASNQPQHF.

V and J are TRBV6-5 and TRBJ1-1; D is perhaps TRBD1 (5 bases). V dropped 2 bases and J dropped 2 bases, with 9 bases sitting between them. The CDR3 length is 14 residues. CDR1 MNHEY and CDR2 SVGAGI come from the germline V gene. CDR3 region: CASSYQGVNTEAFF. In nucleotides, the CDR3 is TGTGCCAGCAGTTACCAAGGGGTTAACACTGAAGCTTTCTTT.

The chain has TRBV12-3 or TRBV12-4 and TRBJ2-1, with D possibly being TRBD1 (5 bases). The CDR3 has 12 amino acids. The germline V and J ends were trimmed by 3 bases and 13 bases, with 13 bases remaining between them. The CDR3 coding sequence is TGTGCCAGCAGTTTCTCGTCGACAGTCCAGTTCTTC. Protein sequence: CASSFSSTVQFF.

This sequence joins TRBV9 and TRBJ2-1, with 9 bases identical to TRBD2. Germline trimming cut 0 bases from V and 9 bases from J; bases unmatched to any gene: 7. CDR3 length equals 15 residues. CDR1 is SGDLS, CDR2 YYNGEE, per germline. CDR3 protein: CASSVELAGPFEQFF. The CDR3 bases are TGTGCCAGCAGCGTAGAACTAGCGGGCCCCTTTGAGCAGTTCTTC.

The V call is TRBV7-9, the J call TRBJ1-1; a weak D match, TRBD1 (6 bases). The CDR3 totals 12 residues. Germline V gene data show CDR1 as SEHNR and CDR2 as FQNEAQ (reference sequence). Trimming shortened V by 5 bases and J by 7 bases, and 11 bases separated the two germline ends. This CDR3 reads CASSERGSEAFF. The CDR3 region has the DNA TGTGCCAGCAGCGAGAGGGGGAGTGAAGCTTTCTTT.

The chain uses TRBV3-1 (or the pseudogene TRBV3-2) and TRBJ2-1, with 11 positions matching TRBD2. Trimming at V came to 1 base and at J to 7 bases, leaving 3 bases not matched to a gene. This CDR3 is 15 amino acids long. CDR1 and CDR2 from the germline V gene are LGHDT and YNNKEL (reference sequence). As DNA, the CDR3 is TGTGCCAGCAGCCAAGTACTAGCGGGAGTGAATGAGCAGTTCTTC. Translating it yields CASSQVLAGVNEQFF.

The chain carries TRBV25-1 and TRBJ2-7, with D possibly matching TRBD2 (5 bases). Trimming cost V 1 base and J 1 base, with 11 bases left between them. The CDR3 extends over 15 amino acids. CDR1 and CDR2 (germline): MGHDK, SYGVNS. The CDR3 DNA sequence: TGTGCCAGCAGTGAATTGAGGGTTTCGTCCTACGAGCAGTACTTC. Residues: CASSELRVSSYEQYF.

CDR3 residues: CASSVGVAGLGGYNEQFF. DNA for the CDR3: TGTGCCAGCAGCGTTGGTGTAGCGGGGTTGGGAGGTTACAATGAGCAGTTCTTC. The chain recombines TRBV9 with TRBJ2-1, with TRBD2 identical over 8 bases. Germline values: CDR1 SGDLS, CDR2 YYNGEE. CDR3 length: 18 amino acids. Germline trimming cut 2 bases from V and 4 bases from J; bases unmatched to any gene: 14.

This sequence joins TRBV6-5 and TRBJ1-6; no firm D call. Germline-derived CDR1 and CDR2 are MNHEY and SVGAGI. The ends were cut back, 6 bases at V and 6 bases at J, with 12 bases in the middle. This CDR3 comprises 14 residues. The CDR3 nucleotides are TGTGCCAGCAGGCAGTCAGCGATTAATTCACCCCTCCACTTT. It yields the protein CASRQSAINSPLHF.

This chain uses TRBV6-5 with TRBJ2-7; D gene unclear. V lost 2 bases and J lost 9, with 17 bases in between. Per germline, CDR1 MNHEY and CDR2 SVGAGI. The CDR3 sequence is 14 residues long. CDR3 sequence (DNA): TGTGCCAGCAGTTACGAGCAGTTGGAGAATCGGCAGTACGTC. Residues: CASSYEQLENRQYV.

This clone was counted only a few times. The genes are TRBV7-2 and TRBJ2-7, with 12 bases aligning to TRBD2. Germline values: CDR1 SGHTA, CDR2 FQGNSA. V lost 3 bases to trimming and J lost 3 bases; unmatched junction nucleotides: 12. The CDR3 is made up of 18 amino acids. The CDR3 loop reads CASSFQTSKGLAGYEQYF. The CDR3 DNA sequence: TGTGCCAGCAGCTTCCAAACGTCGAAGGGACTAGCGGGCTACGAGCAGTACTTC.

The V call is TRBV7-2, the J call TRBJ2-3, with a possible D match to TRBD1 (6 bases). V lost 3 bases and J lost 4, with 17 bases in between. From germline, CDR1 is SGHTA and CDR2 FQGNSA. The CDR3 is 16 amino acids. The CDR3: CASSLVGASPPDTQYF. The CDR3 bases are TGTGCCAGCAGCTTGGTGGGGGCCTCTCCCCCAGATACGCAGTATTTT.

V gene TRBV25-1 combines with J gene TRBJ1-1, with TRBD1 matching 7 bases. CDR3 size: 14 residues. Germline values: CDR1 MGHDK, CDR2 SYGVNS. The V and J ends lost 6 bases and 0 bases, in that order; junction bases with no gene match: 4. The CDR3 DNA reads as TGTGCCAGCAGGGGACAGACTATGAACACTGAAGCTTTCTTT. This gives the protein CASRGQTMNTEAFF.

The chain links TRBV7-9 to TRBJ1-1; TRBD1 matches at 7 bases. V was pared by 2 bases and J by 0 bases, with 9 bases of the junction left unmatched. The CDR3 extends over 17 amino acids. The V gene's germline CDR1 is SEHNR and CDR2 FQNEAQ (reference sequence). Here the CDR3 reads CASSLRQGVALNTEAFF. CDR3 DNA sequence: TGTGCCAGCAGCTTAAGGCAGGGGGTCGCTCTGAACACTGAAGCTTTCTTT. The variable domain in full, completed from reference TRBV7-9 and TRBJ1-1, reads DTGVSQNPRHKITKRGQNVTFRCDPISEHNRLYWYRQTLGQGPEFLTYFQNEAQLEKSRLLSDRFSAERPKGSFSTLEIQRTEQGDSAMYLCASSLRQGVALNTEAFFGQGTRLTVV.

The rearrangement joins TRBV12-3 or TRBV12-4 to TRBJ1-1, with D unresolved. The length of the CDR3 is 12 residues. V dropped 3 bases and J dropped 6 bases, with 8 bases sitting between them. The DNA for the CDR3 is TGTGCCAGCAGTTTTGTTCGGGCTGAAGCTTTCTTT. It specifies CASSFVRAEAFF.

The chain has TRBV4-1 and TRBJ2-1; TRBD2 aligns across 10 bases. CDR3 length equals 19 residues. Germline V gene sequence: CDR1 MGHRA, CDR2 YSYEKL. V lost 0 bases and J lost 7; bases outside the gene matches: 15. The CDR3 loop is CASSQDGSGGLRNKNEQFF. Here the CDR3 DNA reads TGCGCCAGCAGCCAAGATGGTAGCGGGGGGCTCCGAAATAAAAATGAGCAGTTCTTC.

The chain uses TRBV7-2 and TRBJ2-7, with D perhaps TRBD1 (5 bases). V shed 5 bases and J shed 2 bases, with 13 bases lying between them. CDR3 length equals 14 residues. The germline CDR1 and CDR2 sequences are SGHTA and FQGNSA. CDR3 residues: CASSPLRETYEQYF. DNA for the CDR3: TGTGCCAGCAGCCCGCTCAGGGAAACCTACGAGCAGTACTTC.